The rows below give T cell receptor beta chains drawn from one sample of a study of blood T cell repertoires in COVID-19. TCRdb's copy holds only in-frame clones and misses some; the assay was immunoSEQ multiplex PCR. The table has a few hundred thousand clones, about 87% seen once. The sequencing input was PBMCs or T cells enriched from blood (not recorded which). The receptors shown here come from a man aged 25-45 years who had recovered from COVID-19. Each CDR3 is given with its conserved first and last residue. Size values are once, few and many counts, or a class for expanded clones, and some rows have none.

CASSLAGADTQYF,TRBV5-1,NA,TRBJ2-3
CASSVSPGYEQYF,TRBV9,NA,TRBJ2-7
CASSIDRDSNSPLHF,TRBV7-2,NA,TRBJ1-6
CASSLALTATGELFF,TRBV11-2,NA,TRBJ2-2
CASSQDVVAGGSETQYF,TRBV3-1/TRBV3-2,NA,TRBJ2-5
CASSSSSAPDTQYF,TRBV5-4,NA,TRBJ2-3
CASSTATGANTEAFF,TRBV5-5,NA,TRBJ1-1
CASSEEGLAGNNEQFF,TRBV2,NA,TRBJ2-1
CATSRGSQGGNQPQHF,TRBV15,NA,TRBJ1-5
CASRTGPNTGELFF,TRBV19,once,TRBJ2-2
CASSQDSGRLAGYNEQFF,TRBV4-2,NA,TRBJ2-1
CASSSSMGEVIDTQYF,TRBV27,NA,TRBJ2-3
CASSVGAGLYEQYF,TRBV9,NA,TRBJ2-7
CASSLAETDTEAFF,TRBV7-2,NA,TRBJ1-1
CSASTPGQGYGYTF,TRBV20-1,NA,TRBJ1-2
CASRSQAAEQFF,TRBV28,NA,TRBJ2-1
CASSLVGGADTQYF,TRBV5-1,NA,TRBJ2-3
CASSFKSGNEQFF,TRBV5-4,NA,TRBJ2-1
CASSPVTGGRETQYF,TRBV5-5,NA,TRBJ2-5
CASRTSGVSEQFF,TRBV19,NA,TRBJ2-1
CASSLDPGTGTYEQYF,TRBV5-4,NA,TRBJ2-7
CASRVQYEQYF,TRBV27,NA,TRBJ2-7
CASSFGGTTYEQYF,TRBV5-4,NA,TRBJ2-7
CASAPKGGLAGGPLRDEQYF,TRBV21-1,few,TRBJ2-7
CASSLASQNPNYGYTF,TRBV7-2,NA,TRBJ1-2
CASSYSLGTGDTEAFF,TRBV6-5,NA,TRBJ1-1
CATALRVFSNQPQHF,TRBV6-6,NA,TRBJ1-5
CASSELLRGWNNSPLHF,TRBV6-1,NA,TRBJ1-6
CATSEPRGAGYNEQFF,TRBV24-1,NA,TRBJ2-1
CASSYDTSYEQYF,TRBV11-2,NA,TRBJ2-7
CASSGGTGGPYSNQPQHF,TRBV7-2,few,TRBJ1-5
CASSSGTGGPYSNQPQHF,TRBV5-1,NA,TRBJ1-5
CSVPGGAVNYGYTF,TRBV29-1,NA,TRBJ1-2
CASSYVGGAYNEQFF,TRBV6-2/TRBV6-3,NA,TRBJ2-1
CASSQEGGYMNTEAFF,TRBV4-1,NA,TRBJ1-1
CASSGWTGRETQYF,TRBV11-2,NA,TRBJ2-5
CASSPQTGVGSPLHF,TRBV11-1,NA,TRBJ1-6
CASSAGLAGTDTQYF,TRBV6-4,once,TRBJ2-3
CASRTPGTNEKLFF,TRBV19,NA,TRBJ1-4
CATSDHPGQGIGYTF,TRBV24-1,NA,TRBJ1-2
CAINTGGNYGYTF,TRBV10-3,NA,TRBJ1-2
CASSLRGEAFF,TRBV28,NA,TRBJ1-1
CASATSGRVETQYF,TRBV10-2,NA,TRBJ2-5